This T cell receptor beta chain came from a study of blood T cell repertoires in COVID-19. Looking at the study overall: COVID-19 samples collected from the United States, Italy and Spain covered acute and convalescent phases. T cells, B-cell-depleted T cells, or PBMCs provided the cDNA or gDNA that served as material.

Source study methods: Cell counts per sample came from amplifying reference gene primers. Using immunoSEQ multiplex PCR, the repertoire was profiled, and TCRdb retains in-frame clones only, with some absent. The V and J calls and clone size were taken over from that table, and D and trimming were inferred from the DNA. The data show 70,000 to 90,000 clones, 82% seen once. The sequencing input was peripheral blood. The source of this sequence is a woman of 80 years or more with acute or convalescent COVID-19.

CDR3 loop: CASSHRGGDNEQFF. CDR3 sequence (DNA): TGTGCCAGCAGCCATCGGGGAGGAGACAATGAGCAGTTCTTC. The V gene is TRBV4-2, the J gene TRBJ2-1; D is perhaps TRBD2 (6 bases). V lost 3 bases, J lost 5 bases, and 11 bases lay in between. The CDR3 contains 14 residues. Germline loops: CDR1 LGHNA, CDR2 YNFKEQ.